This TCR beta chain was sequenced for a study of cytomegalovirus exposure and HLA in healthy donors. Assay: immunoSEQ multiplex PCR; the TCRdb copy retains only in-frame clones and omits some. The sample yields some 120,000 clones, around nine tenths seen once. A note on this clone: Its specificity is not known.

The donors formed part of the roughly 110-subject validation cohort, distinct from the approximately 670-subject first cohort. Study conclusions and caveats: Reported performance of the classifier showed diagnosis of cytomegalovirus status with high specificity and sensitivity. The study found most TCR sequences rare, yet found some public TCRs in many donors. The study recorded 164 TCR beta chains that were cytomegalovirus-associated.

CDR1 is MDHEN, CDR2 SYDVKM, per germline. The CDR3 is 13 residues long. Trimming stripped 4 bases from V and 2 bases from J, with 7 bases between. The TCR originated in a young man in good health and CMV-seronegative. The chain carries TRBV28 and TRBJ2-3; D is perhaps TRBD1 (5 bases). The sequencing sample was made of PBMCs. CDR3 DNA: TGTGCCAGCAGTTGGGGCTACACAGATACGCAGTATTTT. It is translated as CASSWGYTDTQYF.